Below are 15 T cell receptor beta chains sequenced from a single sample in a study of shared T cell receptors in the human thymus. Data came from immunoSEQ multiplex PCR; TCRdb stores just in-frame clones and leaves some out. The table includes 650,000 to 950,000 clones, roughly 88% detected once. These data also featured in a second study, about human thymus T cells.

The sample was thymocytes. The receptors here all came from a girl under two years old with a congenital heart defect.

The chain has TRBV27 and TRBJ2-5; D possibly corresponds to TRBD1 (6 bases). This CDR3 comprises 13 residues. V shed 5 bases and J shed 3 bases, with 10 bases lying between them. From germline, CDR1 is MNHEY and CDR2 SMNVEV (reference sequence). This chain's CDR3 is CASSRRGEETQYF. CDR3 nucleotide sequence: TGTGCCAGCAGTCGCAGGGGTGAAGAGACCCAGTACTTC.

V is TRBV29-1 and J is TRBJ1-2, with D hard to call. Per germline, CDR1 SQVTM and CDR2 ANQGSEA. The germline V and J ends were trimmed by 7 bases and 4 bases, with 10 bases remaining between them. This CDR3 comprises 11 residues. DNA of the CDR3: TGCAGCGCTACCGGGGTCTATGGCTACACCTTC. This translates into CSATGVYGYTF. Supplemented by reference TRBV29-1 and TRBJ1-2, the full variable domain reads SAVISQKPSRDICQRGTSLTIQCQVDSQVTMMFWYRQQPGQSLTLIATANQGSEATYESGFVIDKFPISRPNLTFSTLTVSNMSPEDSSIYLCSATGVYGYTFGSGTRLTVV.

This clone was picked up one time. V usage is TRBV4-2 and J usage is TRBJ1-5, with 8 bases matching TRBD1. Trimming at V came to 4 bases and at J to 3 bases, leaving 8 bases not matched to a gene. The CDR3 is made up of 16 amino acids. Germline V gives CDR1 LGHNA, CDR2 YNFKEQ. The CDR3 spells CASSPKGQDDNQPQHF. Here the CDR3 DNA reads TGTGCCAGCAGCCCGAAGGGACAGGACGACAATCAGCCCCAGCATTTT.

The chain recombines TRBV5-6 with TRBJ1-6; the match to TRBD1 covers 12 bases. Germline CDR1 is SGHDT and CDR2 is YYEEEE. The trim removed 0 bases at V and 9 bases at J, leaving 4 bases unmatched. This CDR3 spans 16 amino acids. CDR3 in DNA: TGTGCCAGCAGCTTGGGGGACAGGGGGCGTATTTCACCCCTCCACTTT. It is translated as CASSLGDRGRISPLHF. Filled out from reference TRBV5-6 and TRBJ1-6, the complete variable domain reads DAGVTQSPTHLIKTRGQQVTLRCSPKSGHDTVSWYQQALGQGPQFIFQYYEEEERQRGNFPDRFSGHQFPNYSSELNVNALLLGDSALYLCASSLGDRGRISPLHFGNGTRLTVT.

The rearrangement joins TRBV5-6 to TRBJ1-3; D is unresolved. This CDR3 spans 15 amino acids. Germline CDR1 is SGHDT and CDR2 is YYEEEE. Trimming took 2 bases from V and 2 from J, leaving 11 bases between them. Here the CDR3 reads CASSFPGFAGNTIYF. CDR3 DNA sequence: TGTGCCAGCAGCTTTCCGGGGTTCGCTGGAAACACCATATATTTT.

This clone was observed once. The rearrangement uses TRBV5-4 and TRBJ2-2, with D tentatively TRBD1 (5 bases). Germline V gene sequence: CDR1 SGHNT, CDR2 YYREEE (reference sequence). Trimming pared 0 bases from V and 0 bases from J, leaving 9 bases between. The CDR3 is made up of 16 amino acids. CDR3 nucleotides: TGTGCCAGCAGCTTGGCCGCGGACACGAACACCGGGGAGCTGTTTTTT. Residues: CASSLAADTNTGELFF. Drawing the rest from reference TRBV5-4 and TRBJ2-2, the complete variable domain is ETGVTQSPTHLIKTRGQQVTLRCSSQSGHNTVSWYQQALGQGPQFIFQYYREEENGRGNFPPRFSGLQFPNYSSELNVNALELDDSALYLCASSLAADTNTGELFFGEGSRLTVL.

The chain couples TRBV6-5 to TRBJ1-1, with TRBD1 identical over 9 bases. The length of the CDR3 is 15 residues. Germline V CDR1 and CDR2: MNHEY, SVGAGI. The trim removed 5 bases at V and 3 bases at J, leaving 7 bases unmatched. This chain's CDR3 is CASSLHRDRDTEAFF. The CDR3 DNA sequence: TGTGCCAGCAGTCTTCACCGGGACAGGGACACTGAAGCTTTCTTT.

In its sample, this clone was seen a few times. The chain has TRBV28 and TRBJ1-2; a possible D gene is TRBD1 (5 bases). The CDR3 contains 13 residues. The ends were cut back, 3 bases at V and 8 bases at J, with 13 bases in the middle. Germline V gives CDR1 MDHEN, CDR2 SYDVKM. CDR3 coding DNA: TGTGCCAGCAGTTTTGGGGCTGTTCAAGGCTACACCTTC. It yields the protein CASSFGAVQGYTF.

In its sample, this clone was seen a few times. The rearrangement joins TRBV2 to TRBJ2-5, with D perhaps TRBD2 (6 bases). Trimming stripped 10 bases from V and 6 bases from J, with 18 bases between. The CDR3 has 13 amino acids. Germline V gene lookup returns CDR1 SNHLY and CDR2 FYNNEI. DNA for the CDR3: TGTGCCACCCATAAGGAGGGGCGTAAGACCCAGTACTTC. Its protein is CATHKEGRKTQYF.

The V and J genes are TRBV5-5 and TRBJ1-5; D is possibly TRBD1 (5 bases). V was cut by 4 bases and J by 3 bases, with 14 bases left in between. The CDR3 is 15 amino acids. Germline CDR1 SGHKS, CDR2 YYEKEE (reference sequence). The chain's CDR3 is CASSAGGVPNQPQHF. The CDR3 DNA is TGTGCCAGCAGCGCCGGGGGTGTCCCCAATCAGCCCCAGCATTTT.

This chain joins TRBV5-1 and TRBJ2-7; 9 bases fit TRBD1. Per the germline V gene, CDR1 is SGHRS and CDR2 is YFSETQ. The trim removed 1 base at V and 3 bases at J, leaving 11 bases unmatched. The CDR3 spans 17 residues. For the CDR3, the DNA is TGCGCCAGCAGCTTGATAGCAAGGGACAGGGATTTCTACGAGCAGTACTTC. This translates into CASSLIARDRDFYEQYF.

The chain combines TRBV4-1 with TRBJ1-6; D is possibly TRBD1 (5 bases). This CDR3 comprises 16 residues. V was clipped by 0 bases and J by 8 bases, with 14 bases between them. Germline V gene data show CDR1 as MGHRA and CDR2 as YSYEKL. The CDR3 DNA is TGCGCCAGCAGCCAAGATGGGGGGGGAAGAGATTCACCCCTCCACTTT. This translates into CASSQDGGGRDSPLHF.

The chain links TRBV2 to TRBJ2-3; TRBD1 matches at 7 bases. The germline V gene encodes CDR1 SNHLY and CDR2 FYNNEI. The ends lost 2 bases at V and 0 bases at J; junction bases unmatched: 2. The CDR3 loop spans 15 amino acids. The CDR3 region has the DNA TGTGCCAGCAGTGAAAGGACAGGAAGCACAGATACGCAGTATTTT. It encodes CASSERTGSTDTQYF.

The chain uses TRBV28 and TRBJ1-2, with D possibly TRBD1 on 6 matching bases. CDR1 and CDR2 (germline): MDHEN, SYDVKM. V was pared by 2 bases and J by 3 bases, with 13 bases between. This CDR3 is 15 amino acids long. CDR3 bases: TGTGCCAGCAGTTTAACAGGGTGGGGACACTATGGCTACACCTTC. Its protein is CASSLTGWGHYGYTF.

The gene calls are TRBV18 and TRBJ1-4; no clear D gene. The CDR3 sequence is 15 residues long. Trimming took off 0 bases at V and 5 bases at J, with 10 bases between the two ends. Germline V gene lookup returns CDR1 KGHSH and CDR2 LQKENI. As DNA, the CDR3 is TGTGCCAGCTCACCACCCGGTAGAGGGAATGAAAAACTGTTTTTT. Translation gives CASSPPGRGNEKLFF.